Below are 14 T cell receptor beta chains sequenced from a single sample in a study of cytomegalovirus exposure and HLA in healthy donors. The PCR employed 60 Vbeta primers together with 13 Jbeta primers. The table came from immunoSEQ multiplex PCR; TCRdb's copy has only in-frame clones and leaves some out. The repertoire has more than 150,000 clones, about 78% of them found once; the top ten carry under 1.5%. Sequencing input: PBMCs. Source of these receptors: a male donor in good health and CMV-seronegative.

CDR3 bases: TGTGCCAGCACCCCGGGACTCTACAATGAGCAGTTCTTC. Protein sequence: CASTPGLYNEQFF. The chain joins TRBV6-1 to TRBJ2-1; D perhaps matches TRBD2 (6 bases). CDR3 size: 13 residues. The germline gives CDR1 MNHNS, CDR2 SASEGT. Trimming took off 7 bases at V and 3 bases at J, with 10 bases between the two ends.

The rearrangement links TRBV28 to TRBJ2-3; no definite D call. Germline assignment: CDR1 MDHEN and CDR2 SYDVKM. The CDR3 is made up of 14 amino acids. The V end was cut by 3 bases, the J end by 3 bases, with 10 bases between. CDR3 sequence reads: CASSFAQRTDTQYF. As DNA, the CDR3 is TGTGCCAGCAGTTTCGCTCAGAGGACAGATACGCAGTATTTT.

This clone was seen more than once but under ten times. The rearrangement uses TRBV2 and TRBJ1-2, with 8 bases matching TRBD1. V was pared by 5 bases and J by 8 bases, with 10 bases of the junction left unmatched. Looked up from germline, CDR1 is SNHLY and CDR2 is FYNNEI. This CDR3 is built from 14 residues. The CDR3 DNA is TGTGCCAGCAGTCTTCTAGGACAGGGAAAAGGCTACACCTTC. This sequence encodes CASSLLGQGKGYTF.

The sample holds one count of this clone. The chain employs TRBV15 and TRBJ2-1; 7 nucleotides align to TRBD1. This CDR3 spans 16 amino acids. With 3 bases clipped from V and 7 bases from J, the junction kept 12 bases outside the gene matches. The germline gives CDR1 LNHNV, CDR2 YYDKDF (reference sequence). In nucleotides, the CDR3 is TGTGCCACCAGCAGGGGAGACAGGGTCTTAGGGAATGAGCAGTTCTTC. Translating gives CATSRGDRVLGNEQFF.

The gene calls are TRBV5-6 and TRBJ2-3; D gene uncertain. CDR3 size: 12 residues. CDR1 and CDR2 from the germline V gene are SGHDT and YYEEEE. V lost 3 bases and J lost 1, with 3 bases in between. This chain's CDR3 is CASSSGTDTQYF. CDR3 DNA: TGTGCCAGCAGCTCAGGCACAGATACGCAGTATTTT.

CDR3 sequence reads: CASRGIFGGEKLFF. The CDR3 DNA reads TGTGCCAGCCGCGGTATATTCGGAGGAGAAAAACTGTTTTTT. V usage is TRBV6-6 and J usage is TRBJ1-4, with unresolved D. The CDR3 is 14 amino acids. In germline, CDR1 is MNHNY, CDR2 SVGAGI (reference sequence). V was trimmed by 8 bases and J by 8 bases, leaving 18 bases between them.

This rearrangement joins TRBV6-1 to TRBJ2-7; 7 bases are shared with TRBD2. The CDR3 has 14 residues. Trimming took 6 bases from V and 3 from J; bases not matched to a gene: 8. Germline CDR1 and CDR2: MNHNS and SASEGT. The CDR3 sequence is CASRGTIGHYEQYF. CDR3 DNA: TGTGCCAGCAGGGGGACTATCGGACACTACGAGCAGTACTTC.

The V gene is TRBV28, the J gene TRBJ2-6, with 7 nucleotides matching TRBD1. This CDR3 is built from 17 residues. Germline V lookup: CDR1 MDHEN, CDR2 SYDVKM. V was pared by 6 bases and J by 0 bases, with 8 bases of the junction left unmatched. CDR3 DNA: TGTGCCAGCAGCCTCCGGGACAGAAGCTCTGGGGCCAACGTCCTGACTTTC. This sequence encodes CASSLRDRSSGANVLTF.

The gene calls are TRBV7-2 and TRBJ1-5; 8 nucleotides match TRBD1. The CDR3 consists of 15 residues. Losses at the gene ends were 5 bases for V and 3 bases for J; bases not matched to a gene: 6. Germline CDR1 is SGHTA and CDR2 is FQGNSA. The CDR3 DNA is TGTGCCAGCAGCACACGGACAGGGATCAATCAGCCCCAGCATTTT. Its translation is CASSTRTGINQPQHF.

This rearrangement joins TRBV7-3 to TRBJ2-1, with a possible D match to TRBD1 (6 bases). Germline CDR1 is SGHTA and CDR2 is FQGTGA. The CDR3 is made up of 13 amino acids. V dropped 1 base and J dropped 9 bases, with 10 bases sitting between them. The CDR3 spells CASSLRQGPEQFF. CDR3 nucleotides: TGTGCCAGCAGCTTAAGGCAGGGGCCTGAGCAGTTCTTC.

The chain combines TRBV28 with TRBJ2-5; perhaps TRBD2 as D (5 bases). The CDR3 loop spans 15 amino acids. CDR1 is MDHEN and CDR2 is SYDVKM in the germline V gene. Deletions cut 3 bases from V and 2 bases from J, with 13 bases between. The CDR3 DNA follows: TGTGCCAGCAGTTTTTCGCCGGGAACACAAGAGACCCAGTACTTC. This translates into CASSFSPGTQETQYF.

The chain combines TRBV7-9 with TRBJ1-2; 11 bases line up with TRBD1. Germline V gene lookup returns CDR1 SEHNR and CDR2 FQNEAQ (reference sequence). The V gene end was trimmed by 5 bases and the J gene end by 4 bases; junction bases not matched to a gene: 9. The CDR3 totals 16 residues. The CDR3 nucleotides read TGTGCCAGCAGCGATAGTGGGACAGGGGGTAGCTATGGCTACACCTTC. Its translation is CASSDSGTGGSYGYTF. Filled out from reference TRBV7-9 and TRBJ1-2, the complete variable domain reads DTGVSQNPRHKITKRGQNVTFRCDPISEHNRLYWYRQTLGQGPEFLTYFQNEAQLEKSRLLSDRFSAERPKGSFSTLEIQRTEQGDSAMYLCASSDSGTGGSYGYTFGSGTRLTVV.

The CDR3 DNA follows: TGTGCCAGCAGCCTACAGGGGGCGGGGTACGAGCAGTACTTC. Translated, it gives CASSLQGAGYEQYF. V and J are TRBV9 and TRBJ2-7; TRBD1 aligns across 9 bases. V was pared by 4 bases and J by 4 bases, with 6 bases of the junction left unmatched. This CDR3 region has 14 residues. Per the germline V gene, CDR1 is SGDLS and CDR2 is YYNGEE.

This chain links TRBV7-9 with TRBJ2-1, with 7 bases that match TRBD1. Trimming cost V 5 bases and J 4 bases; bases outside gene matches: 11. The germline gives CDR1 SEHNR, CDR2 FQNEAQ (reference sequence). The CDR3 runs to 16 residues. The CDR3 reads CASSLLGQVTYNEQFF. CDR3 bases: TGTGCCAGCAGCCTCCTCGGACAGGTAACTTACAATGAGCAGTTCTTC.